The 31 T cell receptor beta chains below all came from one sample that was sequenced in a study of cytomegalovirus exposure and HLA in healthy donors. This PCR relied on a set of 60 Vbeta primers and 13 Jbeta primers. The assay was immunoSEQ multiplex PCR, and TCRdb's table has in-frame clones only and misses some. Of roughly 79,000 clones in the sample, roughly four fifths were seen once. Sequencing was performed on PBMCs. The source is a woman in her fifties or sixties in good health and CMV-seropositive.

The chain combines TRBV30 with TRBJ1-2; D is possibly TRBD1 (5 bases). Trimming left V 3 bases short and J 8 bases short, with 10 bases between. The CDR3 totals 11 residues. CDR1 is GTSNPN, CDR2 SVGIG, per germline (reference sequence). The CDR3 DNA follows: TGTGCCTGGAGCCGGCCAGGGGGCTACACCTTC. Protein: CAWSRPGGYTF.

This clone was picked up one time. V is TRBV10-3 and J is TRBJ2-4; 7 nucleotides line up with TRBD1. CDR1 and CDR2 from the germline V gene are ENHRY and SYGVKD. The CDR3 spans 11 residues. The V and J ends lost 5 bases and 11 bases, in that order; junction bases with no gene match: 3. The CDR3 sequence: CAISIGQVQYF. The CDR3 DNA reads as TGTGCCATCAGTATCGGACAGGTTCAGTACTTC.

J is TRBJ2-2 and V is TRBV30, with 9 bases identical to TRBD2. The CDR3 has 16 amino acids. V was clipped by 0 bases and J by 5 bases; unmatched bases: 7. Germline V gene data show CDR1 as GTSNPN and CDR2 as SVGIG (reference sequence). In DNA, the CDR3 is TGTGCCTGGAGTGTACTACTAGCGGGCCTTACCGGGGAGCTGTTTTTT. Encoded protein: CAWSVLLAGLTGELFF.

This rearrangement joins TRBV30 to TRBJ1-2; D might be TRBD1 (6 bases). The germline V and J ends were trimmed by 5 bases and 2 bases, with 9 bases remaining between them. The length of the CDR3 is 12 residues. The germline CDR1 and CDR2 sequences are GTSNPN and SVGIG (reference sequence). CDR3 nucleotide sequence: TGTGCCTGGGCTACAGGGAACTATGGCTACACCTTC. It is translated as CAWATGNYGYTF.

This clone was picked up one time. The V gene is TRBV10-3, the J gene TRBJ2-7; D not resolved. Germline loops: CDR1 ENHRY, CDR2 SYGVKD. The CDR3 runs to 13 residues. The germline V and J ends were trimmed by 7 bases and 2 bases, with 12 bases remaining between them. Here the CDR3 reads CAITASPTYEQYF. The CDR3 nucleotides are TGTGCCATCACAGCGTCCCCTACCTACGAGCAGTACTTC.

The chain links TRBV5-6 to TRBJ2-7, with 8 bases fitting TRBD1. This CDR3 has 15 amino acids. Germline CDR1 SGHDT, CDR2 YYEEEE. V gave up 0 bases and J gave up 2 bases; unmatched junction bases: 4. CDR3 coding DNA: TGTGCCAGCAGCTTGGCCCGGGACAGGCCCTACGAGCAGTACTTC. It is translated as CASSLARDRPYEQYF. The entire variable domain, with the rest obtained from reference TRBV5-6 and TRBJ2-7, is as follows: DAGVTQSPTHLIKTRGQQVTLRCSPKSGHDTVSWYQQALGQGPQFIFQYYEEEERQRGNFPDRFSGHQFPNYSSELNVNALLLGDSALYLCASSLARDRPYEQYFGPGTRLTVT.

The chain links TRBV5-5 to TRBJ1-6, with TRBD1 matching over 10 bases. The germline V gene has CDR1 SGHKS and CDR2 YYEKEE (reference sequence). The CDR3 totals 17 residues. Unmatched junction bases numbered 4, after V lost 4 bases and J lost 0 bases. CDR3 loop: CASSRDRGGSYNSPLHF. The CDR3 coding sequence is TGTGCCAGCAGCCGGGACAGGGGAGGCTCCTATAATTCACCCCTCCACTTT.

The chain links TRBV29-1 to TRBJ2-3, with unresolved D. Trimming took off 0 bases at V and 2 bases at J, with 6 bases between the two ends. The germline V gene has CDR1 SQVTM and CDR2 ANQGSEA. This CDR3 has 13 residues. The CDR3 DNA reads TGCAGCGTTGAAGATCGCTACACAGATACGCAGTATTTT. Its translation: CSVEDRYTDTQYF.

The chain is built from TRBV18 and TRBJ1-5, with D hard to call. CDR3 length: 13 residues. Germline V gene lookup returns CDR1 KGHSH and CDR2 LQKENI. Trimming left V 3 bases short and J 4 bases short, with 7 bases between. CDR3 protein: CASSPISNQPQHF. CDR3 sequence (DNA): TGTGCCAGCTCACCCATCAGTAATCAGCCCCAGCATTTT.

This clone showed up just a few times. V is TRBV2 and J is TRBJ1-5, with 10 bases fitting TRBD1. The CDR3 is 14 residues long. CDR1 and CDR2 from the germline V gene are SNHLY and FYNNEI. V lost 6 bases to trimming and J lost 4 bases; unmatched junction nucleotides: 3. CDR3 in DNA: TGTGCCAGCAGCCCGGACAGGGGGAATCAGCCCCAGCATTTT. Residues: CASSPDRGNQPQHF.

V usage is TRBV10-3 and J usage is TRBJ1-1; 7 bases match TRBD1. There are 14 residues in the CDR3. The V and J ends lost 10 bases and 0 bases, in that order; junction bases with no gene match: 8. From germline, CDR1 is ENHRY and CDR2 SYGVKD. The CDR3 sequence is CATQGDPMNTEAFF. CDR3 nucleotides: TGTGCCACCCAGGGGGACCCCATGAACACTGAAGCTTTCTTT.

The rearrangement joins TRBV6-4 to TRBJ2-3, with a weak D call TRBD2 (5 bases). Germline CDR1 MRHNA, CDR2 SNTAGT. Trimming took 0 bases from V and 2 from J, leaving 12 bases between them. CDR3 size: 16 residues. CDR3 in amino acids: CASSDSGVGHTDTQYF. The CDR3 DNA sequence: TGTGCCAGCAGTGACTCGGGAGTGGGCCACACAGATACGCAGTATTTT.

CDR3 region: CASRPPGVRNRYGYTF. As DNA, the CDR3 is TGTGCCAGCAGGCCGCCCGGGGTCAGAAATCGCTATGGCTACACCTTC. The genes are TRBV7-9 and TRBJ1-2; D remains unclear. Germline V gives CDR1 SEHNR, CDR2 FQNEAQ (reference sequence). The CDR3 covers 16 residues. With 6 bases removed from V and 4 bases from J, the gap between germline ends came to 21 bases.

The V and J genes are TRBV28 and TRBJ2-1; the D gene is possibly TRBD2 (7 bases). This CDR3 is 14 amino acids long. V dropped 3 bases and J dropped 6 bases, with 12 bases sitting between them. Germline CDR1 and CDR2: MDHEN and SYDVKM. The CDR3 DNA reads as TGTGCCAGCAGTTTTCGGGGGGCCCGCAATGAGCAGTTCTTC. The encoded protein is CASSFRGARNEQFF.

This clone was seen a handful of times. The chain carries TRBV10-2 and TRBJ2-5; D call uncertain. The V gene's germline CDR1 is WSHSY and CDR2 SAAADI. CDR3 length equals 11 residues. The CDR3 region is CASGTRETQYF. The CDR3 bases are TGCGCATCGGGTACTCGAGAGACCCAGTACTTC.

This clone was recorded once. The genes are TRBV5-1 and TRBJ2-5; D is uncertain. Per the germline V gene, CDR1 is SGHRS and CDR2 is YFSETQ. CDR3 length: 11 amino acids. Deletions cut 2 bases from V and 3 bases from J, with 2 bases between. CDR3 in DNA: TGCGCCAGCAGCTTCAAAGAGACCCAGTACTTC. Translating gives CASSFKETQYF.

The chain joins TRBV6-1 to TRBJ2-7; weak D call: TRBD2 (7 bases). V lost 1 base, J lost 3 bases, and 16 bases lay in between. From germline, CDR1 is MNHNS and CDR2 SASEGT. The CDR3 covers 16 residues. The chain's CDR3 is CASSEGGGASFYEQYF. CDR3 bases: TGTGCCAGCAGTGAAGGAGGGGGGGCGTCCTTCTACGAGCAGTACTTC.

The chain combines TRBV6-5 with TRBJ1-6; 7 positions match TRBD1. The J segment lost 7 bases and the V segment lost 4 bases, leaving 4 bases of the junction unmatched. The CDR3 runs to 14 residues. CDR1 is MNHEY and CDR2 is SVGAGI in the germline V gene. Here the CDR3 reads CASSLNRGNSPLHF. The CDR3 bases are TGTGCCAGCAGTTTAAACAGGGGCAATTCACCCCTCCACTTT.

This clone was observed a handful of times. This chain joins TRBV19 and TRBJ2-7, with TRBD1 as a possible D gene (6 bases). Germline V gene lookup returns CDR1 LNHDA and CDR2 SQIVND (reference sequence). There are 15 residues in the CDR3. V was shortened by 4 bases and J by 7 bases, with 20 bases between the two germline ends. CDR3 amino acids: CASSNNGDKPTEQYF. In DNA form, the CDR3 reads TGTGCCAGTAGTAATAACGGGGACAAACCTACAGAGCAGTACTTC.

The V gene is TRBV6-1, the J gene TRBJ1-2; D is possibly TRBD1 (5 bases). CDR1 and CDR2 from the germline V gene are MNHNS and SASEGT. V dropped 7 bases and J dropped 7 bases, with 19 bases sitting between them. This CDR3 spans 14 amino acids. The chain's CDR3 is CASTEGAGLRGYTF. CDR3 sequence (DNA): TGTGCCAGCACCGAAGGGGCGGGGTTGCGTGGCTACACCTTC.

This clone was picked up one time. The chain uses TRBV6-5 and TRBJ1-2; TRBD1 aligns across 8 bases. With 3 bases clipped from V and 3 bases from J, the junction kept 9 bases outside the gene matches. CDR3 length: 16 amino acids. Germline CDR1 is MNHEY and CDR2 is SVGAGI. For the CDR3, the DNA is TGTGCCAGCAGTTATTACGCTGGACAGGGAGACTATGGCTACACCTTC. It specifies CASSYYAGQGDYGYTF.

A word on this clone: A much larger clone is a single base away; this may be a read error. The chain joins TRBV6-5 to TRBJ1-4; D is possibly TRBD1 (6 bases). The CDR3 consists of 14 residues. In germline, CDR1 is MNHEY, CDR2 SVGAGI. CDR3 residues: CASSPQGINGKLFF. DNA for the CDR3: TGTGCCAGCAGTCCTCAGGGGATTAATGGAAAACTGTTTTTT.

The chain couples TRBV29-1 to TRBJ2-2; tentative D call: TRBD1 (6 bases). Trimming left V 3 bases short and J 5 bases short, with 10 bases between. The CDR3 length is 13 residues. Looked up from germline, CDR1 is SQVTM and CDR2 is ANQGSEA. CDR3 amino acids: CSVDRGRTGELFF. CDR3 bases: TGCAGCGTTGACAGGGGAAGGACCGGGGAGCTGTTTTTT.

This clone was picked up a small number of times. This chain uses TRBV14 with TRBJ1-1, with 8 bases aligning to TRBD1. Looked up from germline, CDR1 is SGHDN and CDR2 is FVKESK. Trimming removed 5 bases from V and 2 bases from J; junction bases left unmatched: 7. The CDR3 covers 15 residues. CDR3 sequence reads: CASSKRTGRNTEAFF. The CDR3 DNA follows: TGTGCCAGCAGCAAACGGACAGGGAGAAACACTGAAGCTTTCTTT.

The genes are TRBV10-1 and TRBJ2-2; D remains unclear. The CDR3 has 14 amino acids. CDR1 and CDR2 from the germline V gene are WNHNN and SYGVQD (reference sequence). V was trimmed by 1 base and J by 7 bases, leaving 10 bases between them. The DNA for the CDR3 is TGCGCCAGCAGTGAGTACACCACGGGCGGGGAGCTGTTTTTT. Translation: CASSEYTTGGELFF.

In its sample, this clone was seen a few times. V gene TRBV5-1 combines with J gene TRBJ1-1, with D maybe TRBD1 (6 bases). The V end lost 2 bases, the J end lost 0 bases, and 11 bases lay between the germline ends. Looked up from germline, CDR1 is SGHRS and CDR2 is YFSETQ. The CDR3 covers 15 residues. CDR3 in amino acids: CASSFGQPLNTEAFF. CDR3 nucleotide sequence: TGCGCCAGCAGCTTTGGACAGCCACTGAACACTGAAGCTTTCTTT. The variable domain in full, with the rest retrieved from reference TRBV5-1 and TRBJ1-1, is KAGVTQTPRYLIKTRGQQVTLSCSPISGHRSVSWYQQTPGQGLQFLFEYFSETQRNKGNFPGRFSGRQFSNSRSEMNVSTLELGDSALYLCASSFGQPLNTEAFFGQGTRLTVV.

The chain is built from TRBV5-4 and TRBJ1-1; perhaps TRBD1 as D (5 bases). This CDR3 spans 16 amino acids. V lost 5 bases to trimming and J lost 4 bases, with 21 bases between them. Germline CDR1 and CDR2: SGHNT and YYREEE (reference sequence). The CDR3 nucleotides read TGTGCCAGCAGTTCGTCAAATCGGGGGGACGGCACTGAAGCTTTCTTT. Translating it yields CASSSSNRGDGTEAFF.

This sequence joins TRBV4-1 and TRBJ2-7, with D uncertain. Trimming left V 0 bases short and J 0 bases short, with 24 bases between. This CDR3 contains 20 residues. Germline V gene data show CDR1 as MGHRA and CDR2 as YSYEKL. CDR3 in amino acids: CASSQDPGPRILLCSYEQYF. The DNA for the CDR3 is TGCGCCAGCAGCCAAGATCCCGGCCCGCGGATTCTCCTTTGCTCCTACGAGCAGTACTTC.

The chain is built from TRBV30 and TRBJ1-6, with D perhaps TRBD1 (5 bases). The V and J ends lost 2 bases and 6 bases respectively, with 11 bases between them. Germline V gives CDR1 GTSNPN, CDR2 SVGIG (reference sequence). This CDR3 spans 14 amino acids. The CDR3 DNA reads as TGTGCCTGGAGTCCCCGGGGGAGTAATTCACCCCTCCACTTT. Amino acids: CAWSPRGSNSPLHF.

V and J are TRBV7-3 and TRBJ2-3; tentatively, D is TRBD2 (5 bases). Per the germline V gene, CDR1 is SGHTA and CDR2 is FQGTGA. There are 14 residues in the CDR3. V was cut by 2 bases and J by 2 bases, with 8 bases left in between. CDR3 residues: CASSLGRDTDTQYF. The CDR3 DNA reads as TGTGCCAGCAGCTTAGGCCGGGACACAGATACGCAGTATTTT. The complete variable domain, with remaining parts taken from reference TRBV7-3 and TRBJ2-3, reads GAGVSQTPSNKVTEKGKYVELRCDPISGHTALYWYRQSLGQGPEFLIYFQGTGAADDSGLPNDRFFAVRPEGSVSTLKIQRTERGDSAVYLCASSLGRDTDTQYFGPGTRLTVL.

The rearrangement joins TRBV5-1 to TRBJ2-5; D is unclear. V was pared by 4 bases and J by 0 bases, with 4 bases between. CDR1 SGHRS and CDR2 YFSETQ come from the germline V gene. This CDR3 contains 12 residues. The CDR3 reads CASSPNQETQYF. CDR3 coding DNA: TGCGCCAGCAGCCCCAACCAAGAGACCCAGTACTTC. Variable domain in full (rest from reference TRBV5-1 and TRBJ2-5): KAGVTQTPRYLIKTRGQQVTLSCSPISGHRSVSWYQQTPGQGLQFLFEYFSETQRNKGNFPGRFSGRQFSNSRSEMNVSTLELGDSALYLCASSPNQETQYFGPGTRLLVL.